This is a list of T cell receptor beta chains from one sample in a study of cytomegalovirus exposure and HLA in healthy donors. Libraries were prepared by immunoSEQ multiplex PCR; TCRdb keeps only in-frame clonotypes and omits some of them. Of about 140,000 clones in the sample, approximately 80% were seen once. The sample was PBMCs. The receptors come from a woman between 40 and 50 years old in good health and CMV-seropositive. CDR3s include the opening cysteine and the closing phenylalanine or tryptophan. D genes are given only for firm matches. Size tells how often a clone was seen (once, few, many) or the class of an expanded clone, and some rows leave it out.

D gene | CDR3 length | J gene | V gene | clone size | CDR3 DNA | CDR3 protein
TRBD1 | 15 | TRBJ2-2 | TRBV18 | - | TGTGCCAGCTCACCGGGACAGAGAGGGGCCGGGGAGCTGTTTTTT | CASSPGQRGAGELFF
TRBD1 | 15 | TRBJ2-7 | TRBV6-5 | - | TGTGCCAGCAGTTACGGGGGACAGGGAACCTACGAGCAGTACTTC | CASSYGGQGTYEQYF
- | 15 | TRBJ2-1 | TRBV18 | - | TGTGCCAGCTCACCACTTGGGGCAGGGAATAATGAGCAGTTCTTC | CASSPLGAGNNEQFF
- | 14 | TRBJ2-1 | TRBV9 | - | TGTGCCAGCAGCGTAGTAGGTGCGGCCTCTGAGCAGTTCTTC | CASSVVGAASEQFF
TRBD1 | 17 | TRBJ1-1 | TRBV9 | - | TGTGCCAGCAGCTCCGGACAGGGGGCTCATAGGGACACTGAAGCTTTCTTT | CASSSGQGAHRDTEAFF
- | 14 | TRBJ1-3 | TRBV30 | - | TGTGCCTGTCTTCCAGGGGTGGGTGGAAACACCATATATTTT | CACLPGVGGNTIYF
- | 12 | TRBJ1-3 | TRBV7-2 | - | TGTGCCAGCAGCCCCCACATCAACACCATATATTTT | CASSPHINTIYF
TRBD1 | 15 | TRBJ2-2 | TRBV5-1 | once | TGCGCCAGCCGATACAGGGGGCAGGACACCGGGGAGCTGTTTTTT | CASRYRGQDTGELFF
- | 14 | TRBJ2-2 | TRBV30 | - | TGTGCCTGGAGTGTACTTTTTGGCACCGGGGAGCTGTTTTTT | CAWSVLFGTGELFF
- | 13 | TRBJ2-4 | TRBV29-1 | once | TGCAGCGTTGGGGCCAGTACCAAAAACATTCAGTACTTC | CSVGASTKNIQYF
TRBD1 | 16 | TRBJ2-1 | TRBV27 | - | TGTGCCAGCAGTTTACCCGGGACAGGGAGGGGCAATGAGCAGTTCTTC | CASSLPGTGRGNEQFF
- | 13 | TRBJ2-1 | TRBV2 | - | TGTGCCAGCTCACAACAGGGCTACAATGAGCAGTTCTTC | CASSQQGYNEQFF
- | 15 | TRBJ1-5 | TRBV28 | once | TGTGCCAGCAGTCCACACACAGGGCACGGTCAGCCCCAGCATTTT | CASSPHTGHGQPQHF
- | 11 | TRBJ1-2 | TRBV30 | - | TGTGCCTTCCAGACTGATTATGGCTACACCTTC | CAFQTDYGYTF
TRBD1 | 15 | TRBJ1-5 | TRBV15 | - | TGTGCCACCAGTGATTCGGACAGGGGTTATCAGCCCCAGCATTTT | CATSDSDRGYQPQHF
TRBD1 | 18 | TRBJ1-5 | TRBV28 | few | TGTGCCAGCAGTTTGTGGGACAGGGGTTTAGGAAGCAATCAGCCCCAGCATTTT | CASSLWDRGLGSNQPQHF
TRBD1 | 13 | TRBJ2-7 | TRBV7-8 | - | TGTGCCAGCAGCTTCGGACAGGGCTACGAGCAGTACTTC | CASSFGQGYEQYF
- | 14 | TRBJ1-1 | TRBV11-2 | - | TGTGCCAGCGCCAGCAGGGCCGTGGGCACTGAAGCTTTCTTT | CASASRAVGTEAFF
TRBD1 | 15 | TRBJ2-5 | TRBV4-2 | - | TGTGCCAGCAGCCAAGGGACAGGGGAGGTAAAGACCCAGTACTTC | CASSQGTGEVKTQYF
- | 12 | TRBJ1-1 | TRBV7-9 | few | TGTGTCAGCAGCTTAGATAGTACTGAAGCTTTCTTT | CVSSLDSTEAFF
TRBD2 | 15 | TRBJ2-7 | TRBV13 | - | TGTGCCAGCAGCTTACTCGGGACTAGCGCGTCCGAGCAGTACTTC | CASSLLGTSASEQYF
TRBD2 | 17 | TRBJ2-3 | TRBV28 | - | TGTGCCAGCAGTTCCTTCCTAGCGGGGGGCCGCACAGATACGCAGTATTTT | CASSSFLAGGRTDTQYF
- | 14 | TRBJ1-4 | TRBV28 | - | TGTGCCAGCAGTCCCTTGGGTGGGGAGGAAAAACTGTTTTTT | CASSPLGGEEKLFF
TRBD1 | 15 | TRBJ2-7 | TRBV6-5 | - | TGTGCCAGCACTCACTCCGGGACAGGCTCCTACGAGCAGTACTTC | CASTHSGTGSYEQYF
- | 17 | TRBJ2-2 | TRBV7-9 | - | TGTGCCAGCAGCTTAGCGCGTGACTACGATAATACCGGGGAGCTGTTTTTT | CASSLARDYDNTGELFF
TRBD1 | 17 | TRBJ2-3 | TRBV10-3 | - | TGTGCCATCAGTGAATCAACGGACAGGGGATCTACAGATACGCAGTATTTT | CAISESTDRGSTDTQYF
- | 13 | TRBJ2-7 | TRBV28 | - | TGTGCCAGCAGTTTACGAGACAGCTACGAGCAGTACTTC | CASSLRDSYEQYF
TRBD1 | 16 | TRBJ2-7 | TRBV27 | - | TGTGCCAGCAGTTCCCCCTCCCGGGACAGGGTAGGAGAGCAGTACTTC | CASSSPSRDRVGEQYF
- | 14 | TRBJ1-5 | TRBV19 | - | TGTGCCAGTAATGACGGAGGGAGCAATCAGCCCCAGCATTTT | CASNDGGSNQPQHF
TRBD2 | 14 | TRBJ2-1 | TRBV28 | - | TGTGCCAGCAGTTTACTAGCGGGAGTAAATGAGCAGTTCTTC | CASSLLAGVNEQFF
TRBD2 | 15 | TRBJ2-3 | TRBV19 | - | TGTGCCAGTAGTATAATAGCGGGGGGCACAGATACGCAGTATTTT | CASSIIAGGTDTQYF
TRBD1 | 15 | TRBJ1-5 | TRBV19 | - | TGTGCCAGCCTAATAGGAACAGGGGTCAATCAGCCCCAGCATTTT | CASLIGTGVNQPQHF
- | 19 | TRBJ2-5 | TRBV27 | - | TGTGCCAGCAGTTTATCGGGGCCGGAATTAGGGTGGGACCAAGAGACCCAGTACTTC | CASSLSGPELGWDQETQYF
- | 16 | TRBJ2-2 | TRBV9 | once | TGTGCCAGCAGCGAGAGGGGGGAGGGTAACACCGGGGAGCTGTTTTTT | CASSERGEGNTGELFF
TRBD2 | 15 | TRBJ2-7 | TRBV9 | - | TGTGCCAGCAGCGCCAGACTAGCGGCCTCGGGGGAGCAGTACTTC | CASSARLAASGEQYF
- | 13 | TRBJ2-3 | TRBV6-1 | - | TGTGCCGGCCTCGCGGCGGGCCGAGATACGCAGTATTTT | CAGLAAGRDTQYF
TRBD2 | 15 | TRBJ2-5 | TRBV2 | - | TGTGCCAGCAGTGCTCTGCGGGGGGACCAAGAGACCCAGTACTTC | CASSALRGDQETQYF
- | 14 | TRBJ2-1 | TRBV10-2 | - | TGCGCCAGCAGTGAGGTTGGGGGGACTTATGAGCAGTTCTTC | CASSEVGGTYEQFF
TRBD1 | 12 | TRBJ1-2 | TRBV19 | few | TGTGCCAGTAGTATCGACAGGGGTGCTTACACCTTC | CASSIDRGAYTF
TRBD1 | 19 | TRBJ2-1 | TRBV14 | - | TGTGCCAGCAGCCATTTAAAGATGGGCACAGGGGGATCCTACAATGAGCAGTTCTTC | CASSHLKMGTGGSYNEQFF
TRBD2 | 14 | TRBJ2-7 | TRBV30 | - | TGTGCCTGGAGTGTAGGGTTCGGGGGGAACGAGCAGTACTTC | CAWSVGFGGNEQYF
TRBD1 | 14 | TRBJ2-7 | TRBV18 | - | TGTGCCAGCTCACCCGGACAGGGGGCTTCCGAGCAGTACTTC | CASSPGQGASEQYF
- | 16 | TRBJ2-1 | TRBV11-1 | - | TGTGCCAGCAGCTTAGTCGGCCTAGCCCTTTACAATGAGCAGTTCTTC | CASSLVGLALYNEQFF
- | 14 | TRBJ2-5 | TRBV5-1 | - | TGCGCCAGCAGCCATCAGGGTAGGGAAGAGACCCAGTACTTC | CASSHQGREETQYF
- | 11 | TRBJ1-1 | TRBV10-3 | - | TGTGCCATCAGTGACTACACTGAAGCTTTCTTT | CAISDYTEAFF
TRBD1 | 14 | TRBJ1-1 | TRBV7-6 | few | TGTGCCAGCAGCATCGGACAGGGGAACACTGAAGCTTTCTTT | CASSIGQGNTEAFF
- | 12 | TRBJ2-1 | TRBV28 | - | TGTGCCAGCAGGTCTCAGGGGAATGAGCAGTTCTTC | CASRSQGNEQFF
- | 16 | TRBJ1-6 | TRBV10-3 | - | TGTGCCATCAGCCCGGAGTTGGACAGCTCGAATTCACCCCTCCACTTT | CAISPELDSSNSPLHF
- | 13 | TRBJ1-4 | TRBV29-1 | - | TGCAGCGCCTTGGAGAGAGGGAATGAAAAACTGTTTTTT | CSALERGNEKLFF
- | 13 | TRBJ2-2 | TRBV9 | - | TGTGCCAGCAGAAGAGCTGCCACCGGGGAGCTGTTTTTT | CASRRAATGELFF
TRBD2 | 13 | TRBJ2-3 | TRBV30 | - | TGTGCCTGGGAGACTAGCGGCACAGATACGCAGTATTTT | CAWETSGTDTQYF